This is a list of T cell receptor beta chains from one sample in a study of cytomegalovirus exposure and HLA in healthy donors. Here immunoSEQ multiplex PCR was the method, and the copy in TCRdb shows in-frame clones only, minus some. The table includes about 140,000 clones, around three fifths detected once. The sample consisted of PBMCs. These receptors all stem from a male donor in good health and CMV-seronegative. Each CDR3 is given without its conserved first and last residue. Each record gives: J gene, D gene, V gene, clone size, CDR3 length, CDR3 protein. The D gene is left open where the match is weak. The size field is filled for only some rows; it gives once, few, many or a size class.

j_call: TRBJ2-2; d_call: -; v_call: TRBV19; clone_size: -; cdr3_length: 14; cdr3_aa: ASSIRGPPHTGELF
j_call: TRBJ1-2; d_call: TRBD1; v_call: TRBV29-1; clone_size: -; cdr3_length: 13; cdr3_aa: SVEDLDRGNYGYT
j_call: TRBJ2-5; d_call: TRBD2; v_call: TRBV9; clone_size: -; cdr3_length: 15; cdr3_aa: ASSPYSPGLPQETQY
j_call: TRBJ1-1; d_call: TRBD1; v_call: TRBV7-9; clone_size: -; cdr3_length: 12; cdr3_aa: ASSPLGQGTEAF
j_call: TRBJ1-2; d_call: TRBD1; v_call: TRBV19; clone_size: -; cdr3_length: 12; cdr3_aa: ASSVFDRGYGYT
j_call: TRBJ1-1; d_call: -; v_call: TRBV6-4; clone_size: few; cdr3_length: 14; cdr3_aa: ASSANADSLNTEAF
j_call: TRBJ1-3; d_call: TRBD1; v_call: TRBV19; clone_size: once; cdr3_length: 11; cdr3_aa: ASRDRGSDTIY
j_call: TRBJ2-7; d_call: TRBD1; v_call: TRBV18; clone_size: -; cdr3_length: 11; cdr3_aa: ASSIDRALEQY
j_call: TRBJ1-4; d_call: -; v_call: TRBV5-1; clone_size: -; cdr3_length: 15; cdr3_aa: ASSLVFGMEGNEKLF
j_call: TRBJ1-2; d_call: -; v_call: TRBV6-1; clone_size: -; cdr3_length: 13; cdr3_aa: ASSEGIVGGPGYT
j_call: TRBJ2-1; d_call: TRBD2; v_call: TRBV15; clone_size: -; cdr3_length: 15; cdr3_aa: ATSRGTSGGRYNEQF
j_call: TRBJ1-1; d_call: -; v_call: TRBV10-3; clone_size: -; cdr3_length: 11; cdr3_aa: AITQQGSTEAF
j_call: TRBJ2-7; d_call: -; v_call: TRBV7-9; clone_size: -; cdr3_length: 12; cdr3_aa: ASSFGGATYEQY
j_call: TRBJ2-3; d_call: -; v_call: TRBV30; clone_size: -; cdr3_length: 12; cdr3_aa: AWSPPRPRDTQY